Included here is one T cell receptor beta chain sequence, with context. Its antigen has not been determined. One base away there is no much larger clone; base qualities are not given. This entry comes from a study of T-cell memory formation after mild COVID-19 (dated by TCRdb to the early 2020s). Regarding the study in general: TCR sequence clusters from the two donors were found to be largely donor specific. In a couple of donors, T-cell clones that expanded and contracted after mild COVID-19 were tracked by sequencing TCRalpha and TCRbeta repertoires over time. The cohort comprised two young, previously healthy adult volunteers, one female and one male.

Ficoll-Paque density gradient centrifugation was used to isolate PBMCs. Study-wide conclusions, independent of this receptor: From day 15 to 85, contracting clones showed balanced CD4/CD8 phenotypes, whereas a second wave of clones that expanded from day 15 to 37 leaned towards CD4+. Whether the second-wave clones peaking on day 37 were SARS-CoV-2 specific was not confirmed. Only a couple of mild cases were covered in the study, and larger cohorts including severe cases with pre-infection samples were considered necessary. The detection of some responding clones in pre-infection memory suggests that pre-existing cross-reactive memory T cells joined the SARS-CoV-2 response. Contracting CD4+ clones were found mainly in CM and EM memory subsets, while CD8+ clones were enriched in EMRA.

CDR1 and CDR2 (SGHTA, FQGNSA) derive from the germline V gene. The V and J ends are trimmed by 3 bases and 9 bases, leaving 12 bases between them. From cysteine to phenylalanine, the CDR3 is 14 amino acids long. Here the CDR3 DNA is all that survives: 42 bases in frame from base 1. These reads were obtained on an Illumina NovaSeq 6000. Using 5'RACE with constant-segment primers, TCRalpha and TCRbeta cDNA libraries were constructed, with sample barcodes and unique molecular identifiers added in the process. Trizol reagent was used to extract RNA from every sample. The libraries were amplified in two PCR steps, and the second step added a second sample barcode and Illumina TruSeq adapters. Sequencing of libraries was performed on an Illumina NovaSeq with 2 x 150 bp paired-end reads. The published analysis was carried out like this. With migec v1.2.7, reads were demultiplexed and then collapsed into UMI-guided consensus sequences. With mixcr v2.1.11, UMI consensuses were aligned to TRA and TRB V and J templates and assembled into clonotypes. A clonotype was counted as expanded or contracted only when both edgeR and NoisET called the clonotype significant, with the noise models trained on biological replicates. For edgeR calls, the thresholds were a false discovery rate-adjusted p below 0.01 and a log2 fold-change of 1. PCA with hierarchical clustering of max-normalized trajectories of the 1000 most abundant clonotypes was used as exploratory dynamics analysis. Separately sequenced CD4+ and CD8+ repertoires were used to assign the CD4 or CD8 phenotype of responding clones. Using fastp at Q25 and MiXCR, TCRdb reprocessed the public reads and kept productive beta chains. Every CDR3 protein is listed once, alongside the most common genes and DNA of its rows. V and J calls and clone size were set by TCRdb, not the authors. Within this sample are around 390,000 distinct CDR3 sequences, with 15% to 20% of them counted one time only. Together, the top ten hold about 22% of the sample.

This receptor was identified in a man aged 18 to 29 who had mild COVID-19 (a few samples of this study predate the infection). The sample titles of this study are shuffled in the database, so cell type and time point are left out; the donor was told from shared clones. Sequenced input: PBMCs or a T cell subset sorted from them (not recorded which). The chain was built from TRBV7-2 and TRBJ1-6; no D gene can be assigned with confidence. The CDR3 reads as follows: CASSFTGAGSPLHF. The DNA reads TGTGCCAGCAGCTTTACGGGAGCGGGTTCACCCCTCCACTTT.